This T cell receptor beta chain came from a study of identical twins. After template switching added a universal primer site, the resulting cDNA carried unique molecular identifiers. One entry per CDR3 protein results from TCRdb running MiXCR on the 5' RACE reads. The sample contains 500,000 to 650,000 distinct CDR3 sequences, about 7.6% of which appear only once. This CDR3 has 15 residues. Trimming removed 2 bases from V and 2 bases from J, with 13 bases in between. The germline V gene has CDR1 MNHNS and CDR2 SASEGT. The same sample was also studied in work on yellow fever vaccine responses in identical twins.

The origin of this receptor is a woman aged 18 to 35 in good health. The genes are TRBV6-1 and TRBJ2-7; D possibly corresponds to TRBD1 (5 bases). The sequenced material came from PBMCs. The CDR3 DNA is TGTGCCAGCAGTGAACACCACAGGAGCCCCTACGAGCAGTACTTC. It encodes CASSEHHRSPYEQYF.